The rows below give T cell receptor beta chains drawn from one sample of a study of CD4 T cells in relation to SARS-CoV-2 and coronaviruses. The protocol was immunoSEQ multiplex PCR, while the TCRdb copy is restricted to in-frame clones and leaves out a portion. The data show 55,000 to 75,000 clones, with around 87% seen just once and 1.5% to 2% held by the top ten. The sequenced sample was memory CD4+ T cells from PBMCs. The source of these receptors is a human donor in good health. CDR3s include the opening cysteine and the closing phenylalanine or tryptophan. The D gene is left open where the match is weak. Part of the rows lack a size; the others show once, few, many or a class for expanded clones.

clone size | J gene | D gene | V gene | CDR3 protein | CDR3 DNA
. | TRBJ2-7 | . | TRBV28 | CASSFGFYRVIGYEQYF | TGTGCCAGCAGTTTTGGGTTCTACAGGGTAATAGGCTACGAGCAGTACTTC
. | TRBJ1-4 | . | TRBV18 | CASSPGRVEKLFF | TGTGCCAGCTCACCAGGCCGGGTCGAAAAACTGTTTTTT
. | TRBJ2-6 | TRBD1 | TRBV19 | CASSRGLASGANVLTF | TGTGCCAGTAGCAGGGGGCTCGCTTCTGGGGCCAACGTCCTGACTTTC
. | TRBJ2-6 | . | TRBV7-9 | CASSQVGSGANVLTF | TGTGCCAGCAGCCAGGTGGGCTCTGGGGCCAACGTCCTGACTTTC
. | TRBJ2-7 | TRBD2 | TRBV7-2 | CASSLVAGSLSYEQYF | TGTGCCAGCAGCTTAGTAGCGGGATCCCTCTCCTACGAGCAGTACTTC
. | TRBJ2-1 | . | TRBV6-5 | CASTPPGRTYNEQFF | TGTGCCAGCACTCCCCCCGGGCGGACCTACAATGAGCAGTTCTTC
. | TRBJ2-3 | TRBD2 | TRBV3-1/TRBV3-2 | CASSLAGNTDTQYF | TGTGCCAGCAGCCTAGCGGGGAACACAGATACGCAGTATTTT
. | TRBJ2-3 | TRBD1 | TRBV18 | CASSPGQGDAADTQYF | TGTGCCAGCTCACCCGGACAGGGTGATGCAGCAGATACGCAGTATTTT
. | TRBJ1-2 | . | TRBV2 | CASSTRGSNYGYTF | TGTGCCAGCAGTACACGGGGCAGTAACTATGGCTACACCTTC
. | TRBJ2-7 | . | TRBV4-2 | CASSPQGSGLLATYEQYF | TGTGCCAGCAGCCCCCAAGGCTCCGGACTACTCGCAACCTACGAGCAGTACTTC
. | TRBJ2-1 | . | TRBV5-4 | CASSPPERDRLYNEQFF | TGTGCCAGCAGCCCTCCAGAGCGGGACAGATTATACAATGAGCAGTTCTTC
. | TRBJ2-1 | TRBD1 | TRBV3-1/TRBV3-2 | CASSQDRGQGQYNEQFF | TGTGCCAGCAGCCAAGATAGAGGACAGGGGCAATACAATGAGCAGTTCTTC
. | TRBJ2-3 | TRBD2 | TRBV4-3 | CASSLGLAGDGTDTQYF | TGCGCCAGCAGCCTGGGACTAGCGGGGGACGGCACAGATACGCAGTATTTT
. | TRBJ1-5 | TRBD1 | TRBV13 | CASSLGGTGANQPQHF | TGTGCCAGCAGCTTAGGGGGTACAGGGGCCAATCAGCCCCAGCATTTT
. | TRBJ1-2 | . | TRBV5-6 | CASSLGQNYGYTF | TGTGCCAGCAGCTTGGGACAGAACTATGGCTACACCTTC
. | TRBJ1-1 | . | TRBV28 | CASNGPPFLNTEAFF | TGTGCCAGCAACGGGCCCCCGTTTTTGAACACTGAAGCTTTCTTT
. | TRBJ1-6 | . | TRBV5-1 | CASSPGGSSYNSPLHF | TGCGCCAGCAGCCCCGGCGGCAGCTCCTATAATTCACCCCTCCACTTT
. | TRBJ2-1 | TRBD2 | TRBV5-1 | CASSFSGRVYNEQFF | TGCGCCAGCAGCTTTAGCGGGAGGGTTTACAATGAGCAGTTCTTC
. | TRBJ1-2 | TRBD1 | TRBV5-6 | CASSFPRGNVFYGYTF | TGTGCCAGCAGCTTTCCCAGGGGGAACGTCTTCTATGGCTACACCTTC
. | TRBJ2-7 | . | TRBV20-1 | CSARKQREQYF | TGCAGTGCTAGGAAACAGAGAGAGCAGTACTTC
. | TRBJ2-2 | . | TRBV5-1 | CASSQGTTGELFF | TGCGCCAGCAGCCAGGGGACAACCGGGGAGCTGTTTTTT
. | TRBJ2-7 | . | TRBV12-3/TRBV12-4 | CASTPDGTGGGYF | TGTGCCAGCACCCCCGACGGGACCGGGGGTGGGTACTTC
once | TRBJ2-1 | TRBD2 | TRBV7-3 | CASSARGAGERPEQFF | TGTGCCAGCAGCGCCAGGGGAGCGGGAGAGCGGCCTGAGCAGTTCTTC
few | TRBJ2-3 | . | TRBV7-2 | CASSLEVTDTQYF | TGTGCCAGCAGCTTAGAGGTCACAGATACGCAGTATTTT
. | TRBJ1-1 | . | TRBV30 | CAWSVPPDMNTEAFF | TGTGCCTGGAGTGTACCCCCGGACATGAACACTGAAGCTTTCTTT
. | TRBJ2-7 | TRBD1 | TRBV3-1/TRBV3-2 | CASSPLPGQGARNEQYF | TGTGCCAGCAGCCCTCTTCCTGGACAGGGGGCTCGGAACGAGCAGTACTTC
. | TRBJ2-3 | . | TRBV18 | CASSPIGGSSTDTQYF | TGTGCCAGCTCACCGATCGGCGGTTCTAGCACAGATACGCAGTATTTT
. | TRBJ2-2 | . | TRBV9 | CASSVGGAGSTGELFF | TGTGCCAGCAGCGTAGGGGGGGCAGGCAGCACCGGGGAGCTGTTTTTT
. | TRBJ2-5 | . | TRBV4-3 | CASSQVGDNQETQYF | TGCGCCAGCAGCCAAGTCGGGGACAACCAAGAGACCCAGTACTTC
. | TRBJ2-7 | . | TRBV28 | CASSPGTLYEQYF | TGTGCCAGCAGTCCCGGGACTCTCTACGAGCAGTACTTC
once | TRBJ2-5 | . | TRBV28 | CASSSLGTQVRTQYF | TGTGCCAGCAGTTCCCTCGGGACTCAAGTGCGGACCCAGTACTTC
. | TRBJ1-2 | . | TRBV5-1 | CASSLGGTTTYGYTF | TGCGCCAGCAGCTTGGGAGGTACAACAACCTATGGCTACACCTTC
. | TRBJ1-3 | TRBD1 | TRBV10-3 | CAISSDRGSGNTIYF | TGTGCCATCAGTTCCGACAGGGGGAGTGGAAACACCATATATTTT
. | TRBJ1-5 | . | TRBV19 | CASSMEGLRGAQHF | TGTGCCAGTAGTATGGAGGGGCTGCGTGGGGCCCAGCATTTT
. | TRBJ2-1 | TRBD2 | TRBV15 | CATSPRGRGGGNEQFF | TGTGCCACCAGCCCTAGGGGGCGGGGGGGCGGGAATGAGCAGTTCTTC
. | TRBJ2-5 | . | TRBV5-6 | CASSLRGQETQYF | TGTGCCAGCAGCTTGAGGGGTCAAGAGACCCAGTACTTC
. | TRBJ2-7 | . | TRBV30 | CAWSGGGLARGYEQYF | TGTGCCTGGAGTGGGGGGGGGCTAGCGAGGGGCTACGAGCAGTACTTC
. | TRBJ1-4 | . | TRBV18 | CASSPPSPGTNEKLFF | TGTGCCAGCTCACCACCGTCCCCGGGAACTAATGAAAAACTGTTTTTT
. | TRBJ1-4 | . | TRBV5-1 | CASSLGTTTNEKLFF | TGCGCCAGCAGCTTGGGGACGACAACTAATGAAAAACTGTTTTTT
. | TRBJ2-5 | TRBD2 | TRBV7-2 | CASSPGLAGAGETQYF | TGTGCCAGCAGCCCCGGTTTAGCGGGGGCGGGAGAGACCCAGTACTTC
few | TRBJ2-1 | TRBD2 | TRBV3-1/TRBV3-2 | CASSQGGGEQFF | TGTGCCAGCAGCCAAGGGGGGGGTGAGCAGTTCTTC
few | TRBJ1-6 | . | TRBV7-9 | CASSLGESPLHF | TGTGCCAGCAGCTTAGGGGAATCACCCCTCCACTTT
. | TRBJ2-2 | . | TRBV5-1 | CASSLAGTGELFF | TGCGCCAGCAGCTTGGCAGGGACCGGGGAGCTGTTTTTT
. | TRBJ2-1 | . | TRBV12-3/TRBV12-4 | CASSFNPTEQFF | TGTGCCAGCAGTTTTAACCCAACTGAGCAGTTCTTC
. | TRBJ1-2 | TRBD1 | TRBV5-4 | CATLRDREMYGYTF | TGTGCCACCCTCCGGGACAGGGAAATGTATGGCTACACCTTC
. | TRBJ2-1 | . | TRBV3-1/TRBV3-2 | CASSHSNTMNEQFF | TGTGCCAGCAGCCACTCCAACACCATGAATGAGCAGTTCTTC
. | TRBJ1-3 | . | TRBV4-3 | CASSQNYRTSGNTIYF | TGCGCCAGCAGCCAAAACTACAGGACCTCTGGAAACACCATATATTTT
few | TRBJ2-2 | TRBD2 | TRBV30 | CGLELAGDTGELFF | TGTGGCCTGGAACTAGCGGGGGACACCGGGGAGCTGTTTTTT
once | TRBJ2-5 | . | TRBV11-3 | CASSLRARGAVQETQYF | TGTGCCAGCAGCCTGAGAGCTCGGGGGGCGGTGCAAGAGACCCAGTACTTC
. | TRBJ2-1 | . | TRBV5-4 | CASSPAGLLYNEQFF | TGTGCCAGCAGCCCCGCCGGACTCCTTTACAATGAGCAGTTCTTC
. | TRBJ1-1 | . | TRBV24-1 | CATSDGTKAFF | TGTGCCACCAGTGACGGGACTAAAGCTTTCTTT
. | TRBJ1-5 | . | TRBV28 | CASSFSRAGQPQHF | TGTGCCAGCAGTTTCTCCAGGGCTGGTCAGCCCCAGCATTTT
. | TRBJ1-1 | TRBD1 | TRBV5-4 | CASSPGGTGAKTEAFF | TGTGCCAGCAGCCCGGGAGGGACAGGGGCGAAAACTGAAGCTTTCTTT
. | TRBJ1-4 | . | TRBV30 | CAWRGTAKDHEKLFF | TGTGCCTGGAGAGGGACCGCAAAAGACCATGAAAAACTGTTTTTT
. | TRBJ2-1 | TRBD2 | TRBV19 | CASSINIRTSGGEQFF | TGTGCCAGTAGTATAAATATAAGGACTAGCGGTGGTGAGCAGTTCTTC